This T cell receptor (beta chain) comes out of a study of Tregs in tolerant kidney transplant recipients. Only in-frame clones appear in the TCRdb table, and some are missing; sequencing was by immunoSEQ multiplex PCR. The sample includes 50,000 to 65,000 clones, approximately 89% of them seen just once. The CDR3 spans 14 residues. Germline lookup yields CDR1 LNHDA and CDR2 SQIVND (reference sequence). V trimming: 6 bases; J trimming: 6 bases; junction bases outside the gene matches: 6. Related graft donors supplied nonmyeloablative bone marrow transplants, and mixed chimerism was transient. The rearrangement links TRBV19 to TRBJ2-4, with 9 bases matching TRBD1. The material was CD4+ T cells from blood (PBMCs), obtained 6 months after the transplant. This clonotype was sampled from a human patient who received a combined kidney and bone marrow transplant. Some of these T cells may belong to the graft donor. CDR3 nucleotide sequence: TGTGCCAGTAGCGCCGGGACAGGGTTAAACATTCAGTACTTC. It codes for CASSAGTGLNIQYF.